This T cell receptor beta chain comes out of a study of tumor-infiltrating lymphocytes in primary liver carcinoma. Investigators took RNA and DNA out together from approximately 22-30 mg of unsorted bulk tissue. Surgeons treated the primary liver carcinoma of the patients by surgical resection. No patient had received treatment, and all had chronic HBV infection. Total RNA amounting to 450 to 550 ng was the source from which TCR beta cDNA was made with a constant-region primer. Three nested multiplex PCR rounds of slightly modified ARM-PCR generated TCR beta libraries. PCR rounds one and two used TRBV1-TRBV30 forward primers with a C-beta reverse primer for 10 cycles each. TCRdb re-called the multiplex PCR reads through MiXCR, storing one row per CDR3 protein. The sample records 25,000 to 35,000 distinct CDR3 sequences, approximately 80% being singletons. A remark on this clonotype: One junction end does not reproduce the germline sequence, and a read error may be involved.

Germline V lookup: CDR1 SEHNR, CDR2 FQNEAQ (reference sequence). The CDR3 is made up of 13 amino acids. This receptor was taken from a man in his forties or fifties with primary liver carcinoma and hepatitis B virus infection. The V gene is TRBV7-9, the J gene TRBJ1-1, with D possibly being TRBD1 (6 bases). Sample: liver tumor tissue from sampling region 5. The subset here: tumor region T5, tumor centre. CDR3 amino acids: CDSSLGQGSEAFF. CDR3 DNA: TGTGACAGCAGCTTAGGTCAGGGGTCGGAGGCTTTCTTT. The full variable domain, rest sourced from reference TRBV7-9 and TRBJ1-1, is DTGVSQNPRHKITKRGQNVTFRCDPISEHNRLYWYRQTLGQGPEFLTYFQNEAQLEKSRLLSDRFSAERPKGSFSTLEIQRTEQGDSAMYLCDSSLGQGSEAFFGQGTRLTVV.